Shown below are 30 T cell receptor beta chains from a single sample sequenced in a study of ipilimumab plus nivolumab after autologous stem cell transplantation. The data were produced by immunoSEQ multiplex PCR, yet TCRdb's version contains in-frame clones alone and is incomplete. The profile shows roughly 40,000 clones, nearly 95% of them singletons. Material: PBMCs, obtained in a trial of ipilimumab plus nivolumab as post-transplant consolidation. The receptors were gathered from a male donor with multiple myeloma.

The CDR3 reads CASSVEGNTQYF. DNA for the CDR3: TGTGCCAGCAGCGTAGAGGGGAATACGCAGTATTTT. The J gene is TRBJ2-3, the V gene TRBV9; maybe TRBD1 (5 bases). Germline CDR1 and CDR2: SGDLS and YYNGEE. V was pared by 0 bases and J by 7 bases, with 6 bases between. The CDR3 length is 12 residues.

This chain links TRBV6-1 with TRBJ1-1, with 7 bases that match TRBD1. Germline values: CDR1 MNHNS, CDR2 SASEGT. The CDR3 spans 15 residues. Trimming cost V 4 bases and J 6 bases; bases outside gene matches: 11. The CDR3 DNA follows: TGTGCCAGCAGTGCAAGGGGTGAGGGGACAGCTGAAGCTTTCTTT. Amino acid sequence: CASSARGEGTAEAFF.

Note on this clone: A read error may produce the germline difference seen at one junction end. The CDR3 sequence: CASSRAASTNTGELFF. CDR3 bases: TGTGCTAGCAGCCGTGCGGCAAGTACGAACACCGGGGAGCTGTTTTTT. The chain is built from TRBV7-7 and TRBJ2-2; D is ambiguous. The CDR3 runs 16 residues. From germline, CDR1 is SSHAT and CDR2 FNYEAQ (reference sequence).

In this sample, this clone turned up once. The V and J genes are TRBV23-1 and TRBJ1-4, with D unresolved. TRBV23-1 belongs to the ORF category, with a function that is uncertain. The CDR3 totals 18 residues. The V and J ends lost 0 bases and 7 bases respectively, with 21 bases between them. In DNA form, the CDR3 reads TGCGCCAGCAGTCAATCCGAAACGGGCCCCTGCTGGAGTGAAAAACTGTTTTTT. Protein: CASSQSETGPCWSEKLFF.

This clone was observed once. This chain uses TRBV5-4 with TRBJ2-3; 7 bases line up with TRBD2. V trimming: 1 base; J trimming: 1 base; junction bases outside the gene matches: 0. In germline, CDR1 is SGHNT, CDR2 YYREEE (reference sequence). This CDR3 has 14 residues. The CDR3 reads CASSLTSGTDTQYF. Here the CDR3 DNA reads TGTGCCAGCAGCTTGACTAGCGGCACAGATACGCAGTATTTT.

The CDR3 region is CASSLGSTGRANVLTF. CDR3 nucleotides: TGCGCCAGCAGCTTGGGCTCGACAGGTAGGGCCAACGTCCTGACTTTC. The V gene is TRBV5-1, the J gene TRBJ2-6; tentative D call: TRBD1 (6 bases). Looked up from germline, CDR1 is SGHRS and CDR2 is YFSETQ. The CDR3 has 16 amino acids. Trimming left V 0 bases short and J 5 bases short, with 12 bases between.

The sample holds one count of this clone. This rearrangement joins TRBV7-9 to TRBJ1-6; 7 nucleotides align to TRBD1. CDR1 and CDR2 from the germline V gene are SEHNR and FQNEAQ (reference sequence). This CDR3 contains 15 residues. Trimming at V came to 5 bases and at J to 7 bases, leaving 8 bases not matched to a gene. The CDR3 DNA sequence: TGTGCCAGCAGCCAAAAAGGACAGGTCAATTCACCCCTCCACTTT. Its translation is CASSQKGQVNSPLHF.

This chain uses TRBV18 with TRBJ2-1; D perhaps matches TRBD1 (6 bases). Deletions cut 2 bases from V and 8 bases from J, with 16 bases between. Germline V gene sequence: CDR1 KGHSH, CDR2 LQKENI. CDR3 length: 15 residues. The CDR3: CASSPGVRPGDEQFF. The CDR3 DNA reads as TGTGCCAGCTCACCAGGAGTCCGGCCAGGGGATGAGCAGTTCTTC.

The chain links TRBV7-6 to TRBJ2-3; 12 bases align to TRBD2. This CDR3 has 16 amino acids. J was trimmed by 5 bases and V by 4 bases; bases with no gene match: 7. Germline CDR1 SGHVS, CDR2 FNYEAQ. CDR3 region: CASSSNPGLAGDTQYF. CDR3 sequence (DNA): TGTGCCAGCAGCTCCAATCCGGGACTAGCGGGAGATACGCAGTATTTT.

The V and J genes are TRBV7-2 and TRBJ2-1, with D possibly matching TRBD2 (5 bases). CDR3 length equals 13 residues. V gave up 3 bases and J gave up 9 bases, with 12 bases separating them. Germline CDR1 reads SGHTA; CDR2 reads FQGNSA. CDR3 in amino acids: CASSLAAEGEQFF. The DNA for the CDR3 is TGTGCCAGCAGCTTGGCAGCTGAGGGTGAGCAGTTCTTC.

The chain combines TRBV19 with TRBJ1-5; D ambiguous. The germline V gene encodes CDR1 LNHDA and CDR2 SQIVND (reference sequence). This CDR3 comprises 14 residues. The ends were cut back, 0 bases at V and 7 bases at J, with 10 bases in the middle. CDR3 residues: CASSIEGMLQPQHF. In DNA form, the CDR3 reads TGTGCCAGTAGTATAGAGGGCATGTTGCAGCCCCAGCATTTT. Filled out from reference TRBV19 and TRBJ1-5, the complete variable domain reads DGGITQSPKYLFRKEGQNVTLSCEQNLNHDAMYWYRQDPGQGLRLIYYSQIVNDFQKGDIAEGYSVSREKKESFPLTVTSAQKNPTAFYLCASSIEGMLQPQHFGDGTRLSIL.

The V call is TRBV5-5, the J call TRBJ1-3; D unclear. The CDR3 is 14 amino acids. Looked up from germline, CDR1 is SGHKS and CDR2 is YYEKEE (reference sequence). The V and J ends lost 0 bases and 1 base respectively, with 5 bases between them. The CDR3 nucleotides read TGTGCCAGCAGCTTGGCCGGGTCTGGAAACACCATATATTTT. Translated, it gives CASSLAGSGNTIYF.

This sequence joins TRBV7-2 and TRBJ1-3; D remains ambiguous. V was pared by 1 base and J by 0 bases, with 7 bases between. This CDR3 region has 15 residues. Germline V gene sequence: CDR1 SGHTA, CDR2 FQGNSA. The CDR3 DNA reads TGTGCCAGCAGCTTAGTACGCAGCTCTGGAAACACCATATATTTT. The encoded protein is CASSLVRSSGNTIYF.

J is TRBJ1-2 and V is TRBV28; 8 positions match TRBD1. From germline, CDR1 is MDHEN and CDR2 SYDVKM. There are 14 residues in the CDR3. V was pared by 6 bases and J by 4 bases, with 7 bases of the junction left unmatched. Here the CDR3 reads CASRDIRGPYGYTF. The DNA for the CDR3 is TGTGCCAGCAGAGACATCAGGGGGCCCTATGGCTACACCTTC.

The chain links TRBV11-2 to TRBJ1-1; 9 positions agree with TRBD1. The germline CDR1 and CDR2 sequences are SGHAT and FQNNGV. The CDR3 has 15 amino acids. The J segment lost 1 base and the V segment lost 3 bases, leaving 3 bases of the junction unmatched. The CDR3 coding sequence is TGTGCCAGCAGCTTGCGGACAGGGGAGAACACTGAAGCTTTCTTT. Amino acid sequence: CASSLRTGENTEAFF.

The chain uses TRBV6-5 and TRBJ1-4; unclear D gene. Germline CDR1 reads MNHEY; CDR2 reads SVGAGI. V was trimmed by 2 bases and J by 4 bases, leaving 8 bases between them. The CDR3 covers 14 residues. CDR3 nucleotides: TGTGCCAGCAGTTACGGCCAGCATAATGAAAAACTGTTTTTT. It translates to CASSYGQHNEKLFF.

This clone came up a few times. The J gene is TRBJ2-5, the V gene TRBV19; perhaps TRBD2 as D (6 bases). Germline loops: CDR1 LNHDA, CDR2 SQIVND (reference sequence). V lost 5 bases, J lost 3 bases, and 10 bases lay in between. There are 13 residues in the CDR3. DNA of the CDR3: TGTGCCAGTAGTGGGGGGACCAAAGAGACCCAGTACTTC. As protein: CASSGGTKETQYF.

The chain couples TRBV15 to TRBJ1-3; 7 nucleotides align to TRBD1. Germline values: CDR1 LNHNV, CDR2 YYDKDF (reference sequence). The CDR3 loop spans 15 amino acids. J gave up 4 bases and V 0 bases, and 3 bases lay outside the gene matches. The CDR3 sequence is CATSRDRGYGNTIYF. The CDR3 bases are TGTGCCACCAGCAGAGACAGGGGGTACGGAAACACCATATATTTT.

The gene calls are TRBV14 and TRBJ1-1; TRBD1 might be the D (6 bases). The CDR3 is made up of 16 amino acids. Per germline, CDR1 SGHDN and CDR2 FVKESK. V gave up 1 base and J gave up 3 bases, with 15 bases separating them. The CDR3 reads CASSQAPTGLHTEAFF. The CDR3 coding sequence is TGTGCCAGCAGCCAAGCTCCGACAGGACTACACACTGAAGCTTTCTTT.

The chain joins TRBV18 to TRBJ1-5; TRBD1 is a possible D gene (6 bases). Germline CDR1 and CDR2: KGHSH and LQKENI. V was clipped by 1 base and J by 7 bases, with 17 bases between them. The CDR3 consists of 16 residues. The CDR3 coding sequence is TGTGCCAGCTCACCACGCGGACAGAAAGGGCGGCAGCCCCAGCATTTT. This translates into CASSPRGQKGRQPQHF.

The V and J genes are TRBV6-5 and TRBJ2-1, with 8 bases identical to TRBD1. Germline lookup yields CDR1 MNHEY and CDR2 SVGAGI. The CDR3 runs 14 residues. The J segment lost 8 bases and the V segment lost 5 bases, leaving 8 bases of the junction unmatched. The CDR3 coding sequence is TGTGCCAGCAGTACCGGGACAGGCGTCGATGAGCAGTTCTTC. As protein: CASSTGTGVDEQFF.

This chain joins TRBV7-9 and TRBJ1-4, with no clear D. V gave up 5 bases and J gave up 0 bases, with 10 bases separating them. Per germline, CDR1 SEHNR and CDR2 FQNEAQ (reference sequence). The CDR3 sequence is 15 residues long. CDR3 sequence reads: CASSLAASTNEKLFF. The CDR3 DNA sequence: TGTGCCAGCAGCCTCGCAGCCTCAACTAATGAAAAACTGTTTTTT.

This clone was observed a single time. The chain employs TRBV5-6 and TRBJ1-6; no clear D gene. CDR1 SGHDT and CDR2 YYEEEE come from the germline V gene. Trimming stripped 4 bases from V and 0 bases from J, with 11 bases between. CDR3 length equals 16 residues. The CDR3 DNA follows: TGTGCCAGCAGCGCCAGTACAAGCTCCTATAATTCACCCCTCCACTTT. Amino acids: CASSASTSSYNSPLHF.

CDR3 sequence reads: CASSQVSGGEAFF. As DNA, the CDR3 is TGCGCCAGCAGCCAAGTATCAGGGGGTGAAGCTTTCTTT. This chain links TRBV4-1 with TRBJ1-1, with 7 bases aligning to TRBD1. There are 13 residues in the CDR3. Germline V CDR1 and CDR2: MGHRA, YSYEKL. Trimming removed 1 base from V and 7 bases from J; junction bases left unmatched: 3.

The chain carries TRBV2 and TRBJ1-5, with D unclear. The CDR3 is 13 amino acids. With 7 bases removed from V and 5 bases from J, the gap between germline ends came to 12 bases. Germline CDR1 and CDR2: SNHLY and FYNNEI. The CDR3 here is CASTPAEYQPQHF. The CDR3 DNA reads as TGTGCCAGCACCCCGGCGGAGTATCAGCCCCAGCATTTT.

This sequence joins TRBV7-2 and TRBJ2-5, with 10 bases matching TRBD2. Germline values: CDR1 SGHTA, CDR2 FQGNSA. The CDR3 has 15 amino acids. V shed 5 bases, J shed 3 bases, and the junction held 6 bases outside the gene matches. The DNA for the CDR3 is TGTGCCAGCAGCGCCCCAACTAGCGGGGAAGAGACCCAGTACTTC. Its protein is CASSAPTSGEETQYF. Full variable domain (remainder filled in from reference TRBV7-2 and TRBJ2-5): GAGVSQSPSNKVTEKGKDVELRCDPISGHTALYWYRQSLGQGLEFLIYFQGNSAPDKSGLPSDRFSAERTGGSVSTLTIQRTQQEDSAVYLCASSAPTSGEETQYFGPGTRLLVL.

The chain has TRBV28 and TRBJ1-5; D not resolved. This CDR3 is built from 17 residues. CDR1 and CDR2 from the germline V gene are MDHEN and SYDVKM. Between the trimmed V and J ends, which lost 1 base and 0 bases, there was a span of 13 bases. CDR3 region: CASSLYSGGVSNQPQHF. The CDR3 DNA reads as TGTGCCAGCAGTTTATATTCCGGCGGGGTTAGCAATCAGCCCCAGCATTTT.

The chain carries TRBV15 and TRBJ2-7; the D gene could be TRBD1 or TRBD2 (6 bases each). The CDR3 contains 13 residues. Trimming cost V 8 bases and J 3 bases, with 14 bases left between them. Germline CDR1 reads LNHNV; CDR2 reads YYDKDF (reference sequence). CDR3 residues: CATGQEGGYEQYF. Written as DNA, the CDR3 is TGTGCCACCGGGCAGGAGGGGGGCTACGAGCAGTACTTC. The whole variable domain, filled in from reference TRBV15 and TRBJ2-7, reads DAMVIQNPRYQVTQFGKPVTLSCSQTLNHNVMYWYQQKSSQAPKLLFHYYDKDFNNEADTPDNFQSRRPNTSFCFLDIRSPGLGDTAMYLCATGQEGGYEQYFGPGTRLTVT.

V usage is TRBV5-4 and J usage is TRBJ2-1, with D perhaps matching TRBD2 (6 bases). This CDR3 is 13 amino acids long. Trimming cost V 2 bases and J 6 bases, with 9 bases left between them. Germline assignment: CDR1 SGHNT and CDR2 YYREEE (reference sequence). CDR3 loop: CASSFSGVNEQFF. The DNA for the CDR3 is TGTGCCAGCAGCTTTTCGGGGGTCAATGAGCAGTTCTTC.

In nucleotides, the CDR3 is TGTGCCAGCAGCCAGCTGGTGGGGCCACCCCGACTTTATACGCAGTATTTT. This codes for CASSQLVGPPRLYTQYF. The chain joins TRBV14 to TRBJ2-3; maybe TRBD1 (5 bases). There are 17 residues in the CDR3. Germline V gene lookup returns CDR1 SGHDN and CDR2 FVKESK. Trimming took 3 bases from V and 7 from J, leaving 23 bases between them.